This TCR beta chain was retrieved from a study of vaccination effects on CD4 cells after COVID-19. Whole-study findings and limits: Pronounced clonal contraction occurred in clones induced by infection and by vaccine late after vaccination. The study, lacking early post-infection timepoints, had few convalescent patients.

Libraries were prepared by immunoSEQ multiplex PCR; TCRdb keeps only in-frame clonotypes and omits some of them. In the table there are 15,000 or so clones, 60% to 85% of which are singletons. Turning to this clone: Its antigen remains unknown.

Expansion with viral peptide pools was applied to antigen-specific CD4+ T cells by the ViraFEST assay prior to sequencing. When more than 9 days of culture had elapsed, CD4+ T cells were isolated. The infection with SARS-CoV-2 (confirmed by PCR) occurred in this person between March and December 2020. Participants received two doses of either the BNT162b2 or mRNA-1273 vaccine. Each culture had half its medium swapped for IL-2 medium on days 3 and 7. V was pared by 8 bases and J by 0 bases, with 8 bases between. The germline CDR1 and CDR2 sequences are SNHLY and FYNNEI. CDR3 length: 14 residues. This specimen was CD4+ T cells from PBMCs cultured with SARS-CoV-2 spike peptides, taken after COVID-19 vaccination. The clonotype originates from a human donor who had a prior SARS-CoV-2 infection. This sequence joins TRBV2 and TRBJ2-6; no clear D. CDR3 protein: CASQIYSGANVLTF. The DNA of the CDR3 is TGTGCCAGCCAGATATACTCTGGGGCCAACGTCCTGACTTTC.